These 2 T cell receptor beta chains share one sample of origin, sequenced in a study of blood T cell repertoires in COVID-19. Repertoires were generated with immunoSEQ multiplex PCR, while TCRdb's copy carries only in-frame clones and drops some. The sample consists of roughly 200,000 clones, 86% of them appearing once. Material for sequencing was peripheral blood. All receptors derive from a woman in her forties or fifties with COVID-19, enrolled during active disease.

This clone was observed a few times. The chain recombines TRBV28 with TRBJ2-7, with D unclear. CDR3 size: 11 residues. CDR1 and CDR2 from the germline V gene are MDHEN and SYDVKM. The V and J ends lost 4 bases and 3 bases respectively, with 4 bases between them. CDR3 nucleotides: TGTGCCAGCAGTTACGGCTACGAGCAGTACTTC. Protein product: CASSYGYEQYF.

The rearrangement links TRBV3-1 (or the pseudogene TRBV3-2) to TRBJ1-6; 10 bases fit TRBD1. The CDR3 spans 15 residues. V lost 4 bases and J lost 7; bases outside the gene matches: 4. CDR1 and CDR2 from the germline V gene are LGHDT and YNNKEL (reference sequence). This CDR3 is CASSRPGQGNSPLHF. The CDR3 DNA reads TGTGCCAGCAGCCGCCCGGGACAGGGGAATTCACCCCTCCACTTT.